The present TCR beta chain was sequenced within a study of cytotoxic CD8 clonotypes in ibrutinib-treated CLL. Method: immunoSEQ multiplex PCR; TCRdb's copy keeps in-frame clones and lacks some. The data hold approximately 11,000 clones, with roughly 60% observed a single time. TCR beta libraries used around 2.2 micrograms of DNA from cryopreserved PBMCs. The V end was cut by 5 bases, the J end by 5 bases, with 10 bases between. Germline V CDR1 and CDR2: SGHRS, YFSETQ. This CDR3 contains 13 residues. The clonotype originates from a human donor with chronic lymphocytic leukemia. This chain connects TRBV5-1 to TRBJ1-4, with D possibly matching TRBD1 (6 bases). Sequenced material: PBMCs, taken before ibrutinib treatment. CDR3 in amino acids: CASRGQGNEKLFF. Written as DNA, the CDR3 is TGCGCCAGCAGGGGTCAGGGGAATGAAAAACTGTTTTTT.